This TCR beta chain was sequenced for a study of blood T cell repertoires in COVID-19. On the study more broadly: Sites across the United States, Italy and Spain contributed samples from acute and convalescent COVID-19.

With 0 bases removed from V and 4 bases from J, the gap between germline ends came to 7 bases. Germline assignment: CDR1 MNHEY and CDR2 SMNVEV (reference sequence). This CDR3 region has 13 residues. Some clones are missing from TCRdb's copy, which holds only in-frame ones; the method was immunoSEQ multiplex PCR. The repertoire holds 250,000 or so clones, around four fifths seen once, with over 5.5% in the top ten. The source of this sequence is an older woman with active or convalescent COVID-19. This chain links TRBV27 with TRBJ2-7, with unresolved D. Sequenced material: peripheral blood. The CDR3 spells CASSLSQLYEQYF. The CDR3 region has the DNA TGTGCCAGCAGTTTATCACAGCTTTACGAGCAGTACTTC.